Listed here are 24 T cell receptor beta chains from one sample, sequenced in a study of blood T cell repertoires in COVID-19. Clones were sequenced by immunoSEQ multiplex PCR, and TCRdb holds only the in-frame ones, with some missing. The repertoire holds about 15,000 clones, with 80% to 90% as singletons. The sequenced sample was peripheral blood. Receptors originate from a man in his 70s in a cohort sampled during active COVID-19.

The chain is built from TRBV11-2 and TRBJ2-7; 7 nucleotides match TRBD2. There are 15 residues in the CDR3. Germline V gene lookup returns CDR1 SGHAT and CDR2 FQNNGV. V dropped 3 bases and J dropped 0; count of bases not matched to a gene: 5. The CDR3 DNA reads as TGTGCCAGCAGCTTTGTCAGCGGGATCTCCTACGAGCAGTACTTC. It encodes CASSFVSGISYEQYF.

The rearrangement uses TRBV27 and TRBJ1-2, with TRBD1 identical over 11 bases. Unmatched junction bases numbered 4, after V lost 3 bases and J lost 7 bases. Germline V lookup: CDR1 MNHEY, CDR2 SMNVEV (reference sequence). This CDR3 has 14 amino acids. The CDR3 here is CASSFRTGGFGYTF. In DNA form, the CDR3 reads TGTGCCAGCAGTTTTAGGACAGGGGGCTTTGGCTACACCTTC.

By share, this clone counts as medium-sized. The chain uses TRBV12-3 or TRBV12-4 and TRBJ2-7, with unresolved D. This CDR3 has 13 amino acids. V dropped 2 bases and J dropped 2 bases, with 7 bases sitting between them. CDR3 coding DNA: TGTGCCAGCAGTTTACGGTTCCCCTACGAGCAGTACTTC. Translated: CASSLRFPYEQYF.

This rearrangement joins TRBV4-1 to TRBJ1-4, with TRBD1 identical over 10 bases. Germline V gene data show CDR1 as MGHRA and CDR2 as YSYEKL. The CDR3 is 15 residues long. V dropped 1 base and J dropped 8; count of bases not matched to a gene: 4. CDR3 in DNA: TGCGCCAGCAGCCAAGCTAGGACAGGGGGAGAAAAACTGTTTTTT. Its translation: CASSQARTGGEKLFF.

J is TRBJ1-4 and V is TRBV2; TRBD1 might be the D (5 bases). This CDR3 comprises 15 residues. The germline gives CDR1 SNHLY, CDR2 FYNNEI. Trimming removed 7 bases from V and 3 bases from J, with 15 bases in between. In nucleotides, the CDR3 is TGTGCCAGCAAGTTAGGGGCGAGTCCTAATGAAAAACTGTTTTTT. Its protein product is CASKLGASPNEKLFF.

V is TRBV19 and J is TRBJ2-7; 7 positions match TRBD1. CDR1 and CDR2 (germline): LNHDA, SQIVND (reference sequence). The CDR3 is made up of 14 amino acids. V was pared by 4 bases and J by 3 bases, with 6 bases of the junction left unmatched. CDR3 residues: CASSTGQLNYEQYF. DNA for the CDR3: TGTGCCAGTAGTACGGGACAGCTGAACTACGAGCAGTACTTC.

The genes are TRBV25-1 and TRBJ2-7, with a tentative D call TRBD2 (6 bases). Germline values: CDR1 MGHDK, CDR2 SYGVNS. Trimming removed 5 bases from V and 0 bases from J, with 11 bases in between. The CDR3 has 14 residues. CDR3 coding DNA: TGTGCCAGCAGTACCATGGGGGGCTCCTACGAGCAGTACTTC. Its protein product is CASSTMGGSYEQYF.

The chain joins TRBV11-3 to TRBJ2-3, with TRBD1 matching over 8 bases. Germline V gene sequence: CDR1 SGHNT, CDR2 YENEEA. Trimming removed 5 bases from V and 0 bases from J; junction bases left unmatched: 4. This CDR3 spans 15 amino acids. The CDR3 region is CASSPGQVSTDTQYF. Here the CDR3 DNA reads TGTGCCAGCAGCCCGGGACAGGTTAGCACAGATACGCAGTATTTT.

The chain recombines TRBV11-2 with TRBJ1-1; perhaps TRBD1 as D (6 bases). CDR3 length: 13 residues. Germline-derived CDR1 and CDR2 are SGHAT and FQNNGV. Trimming pared 5 bases from V and 6 bases from J, leaving 13 bases between. CDR3 amino acids: CASSLQGFSEAFF. CDR3 DNA: TGTGCCAGCAGCCTCCAGGGGTTTTCTGAAGCTTTCTTT.

The rearrangement uses TRBV11-2 and TRBJ2-5, with D possibly TRBD1 on 5 matching bases. Germline CDR1 reads SGHAT; CDR2 reads FQNNGV. CDR3 size: 15 residues. Trimming pared 4 bases from V and 5 bases from J, leaving 17 bases between. The CDR3 DNA sequence: TGTGCCAGCAGCTCCCTAGGGTCAGGGAAGGAGACCCAGTACTTC. The encoded protein is CASSSLGSGKETQYF.

The rearrangement links TRBV6-5 to TRBJ2-7, with TRBD1 matching 8 bases. The CDR3 extends over 15 amino acids. Germline values: CDR1 MNHEY, CDR2 SVGAGI. V trimming: 0 bases; J trimming: 2 bases; junction bases outside the gene matches: 3. The CDR3 nucleotides read TGTGCCAGCAGTTACTCGTCAGGGGGCACCTACGAGCAGTACTTC. This translates into CASSYSSGGTYEQYF.

The J gene is TRBJ1-2, the V gene TRBV21-1. TRBV21-1 is marked as a pseudogene. The CDR3 consists of 14 residues. Here the CDR3 reads CASGEDLCNYGYTF. CDR3 DNA sequence: TGTGCCAGCGGGGAGGACCTTTGTAACTATGGCTACACCTTC.

J is TRBJ2-7 and V is TRBV10-3; 9 bases map to TRBD1. Germline trimming cut 5 bases from V and 5 bases from J; bases unmatched to any gene: 4. Germline CDR1 is ENHRY and CDR2 is SYGVKD. The CDR3 contains 13 residues. CDR3 in DNA: TGTGCCATCAGTAACCGGGACAGGGACGAGCAGTACTTC. Its protein product is CAISNRDRDEQYF.

The chain recombines TRBV7-9 with TRBJ2-1; D unresolved. The CDR3 runs 18 residues. The germline V and J ends were trimmed by 3 bases and 7 bases, with 25 bases remaining between them. Per the germline V gene, CDR1 is SEHNR and CDR2 is FQNEAQ (reference sequence). The CDR3 bases are TGTGCCAGCAGCTTTTTTGATTCGAGGATAGGCAGTTCGAATGAGCAGTTCTTC. It encodes CASSFFDSRIGSSNEQFF.

The genes are TRBV18 and TRBJ2-1; 10 bases agree with TRBD2. V lost 4 bases, J lost 5 bases, and 2 bases stayed unmatched. The CDR3 has 14 residues. Germline V CDR1 and CDR2: KGHSH, LQKENI. Here the CDR3 DNA reads TGTGCCAGCTCACGGACTAGCGGAAACAATGAGCAGTTCTTC. This encodes CASSRTSGNNEQFF.

The count of this clone is one. The CDR3 sequence: CASSQGVGSGSTDTQYF. CDR3 nucleotides: TGCGCCAGCAGCCAAGGAGTTGGTAGCGGGAGCACAGATACGCAGTATTTT. This chain joins TRBV4-1 and TRBJ2-3; 7 nucleotides match TRBD2. In germline, CDR1 is MGHRA, CDR2 YSYEKL. Trimming removed 1 base from V and 0 bases from J; junction bases left unmatched: 7. This CDR3 contains 17 residues.

The chain carries TRBV15 and TRBJ1-1, with D perhaps TRBD1 (5 bases). Germline V gene lookup returns CDR1 LNHNV and CDR2 YYDKDF (reference sequence). Trimming shortened V by 0 bases and J by 4 bases, and 15 bases separated the two germline ends. The CDR3 consists of 16 residues. CDR3 DNA sequence: TGTGCCACCAGCAGAGACGCCAGCGTGGGGGGCACTGAAGCTTTCTTT. Amino acid sequence: CATSRDASVGGTEAFF. The entire variable domain, with the rest obtained from reference TRBV15 and TRBJ1-1, is as follows: DAMVIQNPRYQVTQFGKPVTLSCSQTLNHNVMYWYQQKSSQAPKLLFHYYDKDFNNEADTPDNFQSRRPNTSFCFLDIRSPGLGDTAMYLCATSRDASVGGTEAFFGQGTRLTVV.

CDR3 residues: CASSSFLASTYEQYF. Written as DNA, the CDR3 is TGTGCCAGCAGTTCCTTCCTAGCGAGCACCTACGAGCAGTACTTC. The genes are TRBV6-2 or TRBV6-3 and TRBJ2-7; possibly TRBD2 for D (6 bases). The ends were cut back, 4 bases at V and 2 bases at J, with 15 bases in the middle. Germline CDR1 MNHEY, CDR2 SVGEGT. The CDR3 is made up of 15 amino acids.

This chain connects TRBV4-1 to TRBJ2-3; 7 bases fit TRBD1. Germline V CDR1 and CDR2: MGHRA, YSYEKL. Trimming removed 1 base from V and 3 bases from J; junction bases left unmatched: 7. The CDR3 spans 16 residues. The CDR3 sequence: CASSQVTGVRTDTQYF. In DNA, the CDR3 is TGCGCCAGCAGCCAAGTAACAGGGGTTAGGACAGATACGCAGTATTTT.

This chain links TRBV2 with TRBJ2-7; 10 nucleotides line up with TRBD2. The V and J ends lost 6 bases and 6 bases, in that order; junction bases with no gene match: 8. This CDR3 region has 14 residues. Germline-derived CDR1 and CDR2 are SNHLY and FYNNEI. For the CDR3, the DNA is TGTGCCAGCAGCGGAGCGGGAGGGCTTGGCGAGCAGTACTTC. This gives the protein CASSGAGGLGEQYF.

J is TRBJ2-7 and V is TRBV5-1; 7 bases align to TRBD2. Trimming took 5 bases from V and 0 from J; bases not matched to a gene: 17. Looked up from germline, CDR1 is SGHRS and CDR2 is YFSETQ. The CDR3 spans 18 residues. CDR3 region: CASSRSLLAERSSYEQYF. The CDR3 coding sequence is TGCGCCAGCAGTCGGAGTCTCCTAGCGGAACGAAGCTCCTACGAGCAGTACTTC. The whole variable domain, remainder taken from reference TRBV5-1 and TRBJ2-7, is KAGVTQTPRYLIKTRGQQVTLSCSPISGHRSVSWYQQTPGQGLQFLFEYFSETQRNKGNFPGRFSGRQFSNSRSEMNVSTLELGDSALYLCASSRSLLAERSSYEQYFGPGTRLTVT.

V gene TRBV7-9 combines with J gene TRBJ2-3; 12 nucleotides agree with TRBD2. J lost 5 bases, V lost 3 bases, and 9 bases had no gene match. Germline loops: CDR1 SEHNR, CDR2 FQNEAQ (reference sequence). The CDR3 spans 17 residues. CDR3 protein: CASSFLRLAGVRDTQYF. The CDR3 coding sequence is TGTGCCAGCAGCTTCCTAAGACTAGCGGGAGTGAGAGATACGCAGTATTTT.

This clone was detected once. V usage is TRBV7-3 and J usage is TRBJ2-5; tentative D call: TRBD2 (6 bases). V gave up 4 bases and J gave up 3 bases, with 12 bases separating them. The CDR3 extends over 14 amino acids. Germline V CDR1 and CDR2: SGHTA, FQGTGA. CDR3 sequence (DNA): TGTGCCAGCAGCTCCGACGGGGGAGAAGAGACCCAGTACTTC. Its translation is CASSSDGGEETQYF. The full variable domain, rest sourced from reference TRBV7-3 and TRBJ2-5, is GAGVSQTPSNKVTEKGKYVELRCDPISGHTALYWYRQSLGQGPEFLIYFQGTGAADDSGLPNDRFFAVRPEGSVSTLKIQRTERGDSAVYLCASSSDGGEETQYFGPGTRLLVL.

The chain employs TRBV5-1 and TRBJ1-1; D uncertain. Germline loops: CDR1 SGHRS, CDR2 YFSETQ. The CDR3 sequence is 13 residues long. V gave up 1 base and J gave up 1 base, with 5 bases separating them. For the CDR3, the DNA is TGCGCCAGCAGCTTGCATTCGAACACTGAAGCTTTCTTT. It encodes CASSLHSNTEAFF.